The 12 T cell receptor beta chains listed next were all sequenced from one sample in a study of cytomegalovirus exposure and HLA in healthy donors. Vbeta (60) and Jbeta (13) primers were used in the PCR. Assay: immunoSEQ multiplex PCR; the TCRdb copy retains only in-frame clones and omits some. This table holds 130,000 to 150,000 clones, about 76% found once. The source material was PBMCs. The receptors derive from a man in his late teens or twenties in good health and CMV-seronegative.

The chain is built from TRBV15 and TRBJ2-1; unclear D gene. The CDR3 runs to 15 residues. The germline CDR1 and CDR2 sequences are LNHNV and YYDKDF (reference sequence). V lost 5 bases and J lost 0, with 11 bases in between. CDR3 protein: CATSGRLSSYNEQFF. The CDR3 region has the DNA TGTGCCACCAGCGGTCGACTGAGCTCCTACAATGAGCAGTTCTTC. Filled out from reference TRBV15 and TRBJ2-1, the complete variable domain reads DAMVIQNPRYQVTQFGKPVTLSCSQTLNHNVMYWYQQKSSQAPKLLFHYYDKDFNNEADTPDNFQSRRPNTSFCFLDIRSPGLGDTAMYLCATSGRLSSYNEQFFGPGTRLTVL.

The chain carries TRBV2 and TRBJ2-7; D is possibly TRBD1 (6 bases). Looked up from germline, CDR1 is SNHLY and CDR2 is FYNNEI. The ends were cut back, 5 bases at V and 4 bases at J, with 12 bases in the middle. The CDR3 is 13 residues long. The CDR3 region is CASSSGQFYEQYF. The DNA for the CDR3 is TGTGCCAGCAGTTCTGGACAGTTTTACGAGCAGTACTTC.

This chain connects TRBV4-2 to TRBJ2-1; D may be TRBD1 (5 bases). Trimming took off 0 bases at V and 2 bases at J, with 11 bases between the two ends. Looked up from germline, CDR1 is LGHNA and CDR2 is YNFKEQ. The CDR3 covers 16 residues. The DNA for the CDR3 is TGTGCCAGCAGCCAAGATTTAGGGGCCACCTACAATGAGCAGTTCTTC. It yields the protein CASSQDLGATYNEQFF.

The rearrangement links TRBV7-6 to TRBJ2-3, with 8 bases fitting TRBD2. Germline assignment: CDR1 SGHVS and CDR2 FNYEAQ. Trimming removed 2 bases from V and 5 bases from J; junction bases left unmatched: 6. The CDR3 has 15 residues. The CDR3, as DNA: TGTGCCAGCAGCTTAATGGGCGGGGGGCAAGATACGCAGTATTTT. Its translation: CASSLMGGGQDTQYF.

The rearrangement links TRBV7-7 to TRBJ2-3; TRBD2 aligns across 7 bases. J gave up 2 bases and V 5 bases, and 7 bases lay outside the gene matches. The CDR3 is 15 amino acids. The germline CDR1 and CDR2 sequences are SSHAT and FNYEAQ (reference sequence). This chain's CDR3 is CASSPGTINTDTQYF. The DNA for the CDR3 is TGTGCCAGCAGCCCCGGGACTATTAACACAGATACGCAGTATTTT.

This chain uses TRBV7-3 with TRBJ2-5; tentatively, D is TRBD1 (7 bases). V lost 6 bases and J lost 5, with 19 bases in between. CDR1 is SGHTA and CDR2 is FQGTGA in the germline V gene. This CDR3 contains 15 residues. CDR3 loop: CASSAGGGGRETQYF. The CDR3 DNA is TGTGCCAGCAGTGCAGGTGGAGGGGGCCGGGAGACCCAGTACTTC.

V usage is TRBV28 and J usage is TRBJ2-7, with 10 bases fitting TRBD1. The J segment lost 2 bases and the V segment lost 5 bases, leaving 6 bases of the junction unmatched. Germline V gives CDR1 MDHEN, CDR2 SYDVKM. The CDR3 is 15 amino acids. CDR3 sequence (DNA): TGTGCCAGCAGTCTAGCCGGGACAGGGGCCTACGAGCAGTACTTC. Translated, it gives CASSLAGTGAYEQYF. Looking up the rest from reference TRBV28 and TRBJ2-7 gives the full variable domain: DVKVTQSSRYLVKRTGEKVFLECVQDMDHENMFWYRQDPGLGLRLIYFSYDVKMKEKGDIPEGYSVSREKKERFSLILESASTNQTSMYLCASSLAGTGAYEQYFGPGTRLTVT.

The V gene is TRBV7-2, the J gene TRBJ1-2; 8 bases agree with TRBD1. CDR1 and CDR2 from the germline V gene are SGHTA and FQGNSA. V lost 1 base and J lost 3; bases outside the gene matches: 10. The CDR3 contains 17 residues. The CDR3 region is CASSLEPDREAYYGYTF. DNA of the CDR3: TGTGCCAGCAGCTTAGAGCCGGACAGGGAGGCGTACTATGGCTACACCTTC.

This chain connects TRBV12-2 to TRBJ2-1; TRBD2 was called by the table and not checked on the DNA. TRBV12-2 is assigned pseudogene status. The CDR3 is made up of 18 amino acids. The CDR3, as DNA: TGTGCAAGTCGCTTCGAGTACCGACTAGCGCGGGATGATTTTGAGCAGTTCTTC. Encoded protein: CASRFEYRLARDDFEQFF.

The chain employs TRBV19 and TRBJ2-1, with 8 positions matching TRBD2. This CDR3 is 15 amino acids long. CDR1 is LNHDA, CDR2 SQIVND, per germline (reference sequence). Trimming cost V 7 bases and J 6 bases; bases outside gene matches: 11. CDR3 DNA sequence: TGTGCCAGTACTGGGCCGGGACTAGGGATCAATGAGCAGTTCTTC. It encodes CASTGPGLGINEQFF.

This sequence joins TRBV30 and TRBJ2-7; 7 bases match TRBD2. V was pared by 6 bases and J by 2 bases, with 4 bases of the junction left unmatched. CDR1 is GTSNPN, CDR2 SVGIG, per germline (reference sequence). The CDR3 has 12 amino acids. The CDR3 nucleotides are TGTGCCTGCGGGGGGTCTCCCTACGAGCAGTACTTC. This gives the protein CACGGSPYEQYF.

The genes are TRBV6-1 and TRBJ2-5; TRBD2 matches 9 bases. The germline V gene encodes CDR1 MNHNS and CDR2 SASEGT. This CDR3 has 13 amino acids. The V gene end was trimmed by 6 bases and the J gene end by 5 bases; junction bases not matched to a gene: 4. CDR3 amino acids: CASRAGGQETQYF. CDR3 nucleotides: TGTGCCAGCAGGGCGGGAGGGCAGGAGACCCAGTACTTC.